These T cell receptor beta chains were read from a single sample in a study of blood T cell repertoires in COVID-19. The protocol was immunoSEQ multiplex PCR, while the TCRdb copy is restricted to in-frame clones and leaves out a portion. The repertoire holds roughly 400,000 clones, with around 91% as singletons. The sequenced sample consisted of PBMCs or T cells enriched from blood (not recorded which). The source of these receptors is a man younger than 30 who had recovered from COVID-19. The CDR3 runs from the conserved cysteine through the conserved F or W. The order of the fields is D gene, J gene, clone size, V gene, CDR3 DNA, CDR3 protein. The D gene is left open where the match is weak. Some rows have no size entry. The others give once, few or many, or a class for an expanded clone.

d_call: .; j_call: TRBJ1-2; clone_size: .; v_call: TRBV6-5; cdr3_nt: TGTGCCAGCAGCCGAAGGACAGACAACTATGGCTACACCTTC; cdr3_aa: CASSRRTDNYGYTF
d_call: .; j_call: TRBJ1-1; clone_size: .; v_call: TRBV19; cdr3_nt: TGTGCCAGTAGGCCTCCCCCCCGGGAGAACACTGAAGCTTTCTTT; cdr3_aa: CASRPPPRENTEAFF
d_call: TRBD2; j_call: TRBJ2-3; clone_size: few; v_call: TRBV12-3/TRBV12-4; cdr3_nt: TGTGCTGGTGGGCTAGCGGGAGTAGATACGCAGTATTTT; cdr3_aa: CAGGLAGVDTQYF
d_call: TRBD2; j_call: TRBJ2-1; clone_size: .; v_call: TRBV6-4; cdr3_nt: TGTGCCAGCAGTGACGCCGAGTGGACTAGCGGGGGACACAATGAGCAGTTCTTC; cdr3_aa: CASSDAEWTSGGHNEQFF
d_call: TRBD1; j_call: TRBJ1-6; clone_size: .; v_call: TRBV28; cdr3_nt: TGTGCCACCCGAAGGGACAGGGAGTCGAGTAGCACCTATAATTCACCCCTCCACTTT; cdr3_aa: CATRRDRESSSTYNSPLHF
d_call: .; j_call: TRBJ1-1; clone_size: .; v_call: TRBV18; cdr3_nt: TGTGCCAGCTCAGTAGTGAACACTGAAGCTTTCTTT; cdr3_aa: CASSVVNTEAFF
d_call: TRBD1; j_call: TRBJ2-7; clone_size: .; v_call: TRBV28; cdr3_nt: TGTGCCAGCAGCCAACCGGGGACAGGGGCCAACGAGCAGTACTTC; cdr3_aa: CASSQPGTGANEQYF
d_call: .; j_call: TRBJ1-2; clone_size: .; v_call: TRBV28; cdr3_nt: TGTGCCAGCAGTTCGAGCGGCCTGGGCTATGGCTACACCTTC; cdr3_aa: CASSSSGLGYGYTF
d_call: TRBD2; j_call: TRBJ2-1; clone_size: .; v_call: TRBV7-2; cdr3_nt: TGTGCCAGCAGCTTCCTAGCGGGAGTATCATACAATGAGCAGTTCTTC; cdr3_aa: CASSFLAGVSYNEQFF
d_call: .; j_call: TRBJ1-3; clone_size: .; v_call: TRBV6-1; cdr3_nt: TGTGCCAGCAGTGACCGAGCGGACAGCCGGGGAAACACCATATATTTT; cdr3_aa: CASSDRADSRGNTIYF
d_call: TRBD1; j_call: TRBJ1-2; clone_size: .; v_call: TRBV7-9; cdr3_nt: TGTGCCAGCAGCTTTAGGGGGCGCCGGGGTGCGGATGGCTACACCTTC; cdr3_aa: CASSFRGRRGADGYTF
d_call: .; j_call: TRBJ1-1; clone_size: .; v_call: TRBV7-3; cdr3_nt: TGTGCCAGCAGCTTAAGCGCGGGGAACACTGAAGCTTTCTTT; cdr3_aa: CASSLSAGNTEAFF
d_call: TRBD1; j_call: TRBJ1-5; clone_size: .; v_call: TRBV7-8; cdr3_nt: TGTGCCAGCAGCCAGAGGGACAGGGGGCGAGGTCAGCCCCAGCATTTT; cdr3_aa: CASSQRDRGRGQPQHF
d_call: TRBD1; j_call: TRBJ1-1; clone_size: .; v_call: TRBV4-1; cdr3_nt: TGCGCCAGCAGCCATTCCGACAGGGATACTGAAGCTTTCTTT; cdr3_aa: CASSHSDRDTEAFF
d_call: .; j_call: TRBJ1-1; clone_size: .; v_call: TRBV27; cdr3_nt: TGTGCCAGCAGTTTATCAGGGGGCACTGAAGCTTTCTTT; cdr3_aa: CASSLSGGTEAFF
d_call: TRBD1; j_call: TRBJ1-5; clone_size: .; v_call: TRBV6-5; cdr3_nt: TGTGCCAGCAGCCGACAGGGTGGCAATCAGCCCCAGCATTTT; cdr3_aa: CASSRQGGNQPQHF
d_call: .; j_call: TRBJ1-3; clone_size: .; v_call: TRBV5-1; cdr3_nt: TGCGCCAGCAGCTTGGAAGGGGTAACGGGAAACACCATATATTTT; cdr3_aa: CASSLEGVTGNTIYF
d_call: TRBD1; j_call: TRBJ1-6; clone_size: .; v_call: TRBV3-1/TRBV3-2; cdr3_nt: TGTGCCAGCAGCCAAGGGAGGGACAGGTATAATTCACCCCTCCACTTT; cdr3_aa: CASSQGRDRYNSPLHF
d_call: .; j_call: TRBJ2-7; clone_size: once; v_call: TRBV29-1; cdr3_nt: TGCAGCGTTGGGACGGAGGCCTACGAGCAGTACTTC; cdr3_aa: CSVGTEAYEQYF
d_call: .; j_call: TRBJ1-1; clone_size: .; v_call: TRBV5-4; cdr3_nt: TGTGCCAGCAGCAAGGGACAAAGCCTGAGCACTGAAGCTTTCTTT; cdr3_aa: CASSKGQSLSTEAFF
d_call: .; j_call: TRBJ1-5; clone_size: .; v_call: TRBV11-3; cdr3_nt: TGTGCCAGCAGCTTGCTAGGGACACTATATGCCCACGAGTCAGATCAGCCCCAGCATTTT; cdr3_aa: CASSLLGTLYAHESDQPQHF
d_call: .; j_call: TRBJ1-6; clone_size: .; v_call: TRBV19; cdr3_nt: TGTGCCAGTAGTATTGGCAGGGGTAATTCACCCCTCCACTTT; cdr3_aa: CASSIGRGNSPLHF
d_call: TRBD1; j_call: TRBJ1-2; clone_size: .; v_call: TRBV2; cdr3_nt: TGTGCCAGCAGGGACAGGGGGGGGAACTATGGCTACACCTTC; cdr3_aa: CASRDRGGNYGYTF
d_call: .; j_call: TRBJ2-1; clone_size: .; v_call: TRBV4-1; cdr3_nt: TGCGCCAGCAGCCAAGCGACAGGACCTTACAATGAGCAGTTCTTC; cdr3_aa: CASSQATGPYNEQFF
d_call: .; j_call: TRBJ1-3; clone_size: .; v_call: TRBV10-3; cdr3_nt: TGTGCCATGTCTCCATCAGGGCCTGGAAACACCATATATTTT; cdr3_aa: CAMSPSGPGNTIYF
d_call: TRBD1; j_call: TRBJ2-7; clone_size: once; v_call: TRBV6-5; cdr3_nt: TGTGCCAGCAGCCTTACAACAGGGGACGAGCAGTACTTC; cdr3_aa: CASSLTTGDEQYF
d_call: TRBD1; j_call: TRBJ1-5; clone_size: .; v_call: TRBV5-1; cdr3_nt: TGCGCCAGCAGCCTGAGGAGGGGGCATAGCAATCAGCCCCAGCATTTT; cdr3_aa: CASSLRRGHSNQPQHF
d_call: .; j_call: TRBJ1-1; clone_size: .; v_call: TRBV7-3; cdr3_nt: TGTGCCAGCAGCCTGACCCCGGGCACTGAAGCTTTCTTT; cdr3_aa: CASSLTPGTEAFF
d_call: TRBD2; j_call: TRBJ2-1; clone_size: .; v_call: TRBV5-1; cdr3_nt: TGCGCCAGCAGCCGGGGTGGAGCGGGGAACAATGAGCAGTTCTTC; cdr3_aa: CASSRGGAGNNEQFF
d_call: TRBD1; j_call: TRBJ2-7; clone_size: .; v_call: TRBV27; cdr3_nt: TGTGCCAGCAGTCCCTCCGGGACAGGGGGCAAAGAGCAGTACTTC; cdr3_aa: CASSPSGTGGKEQYF
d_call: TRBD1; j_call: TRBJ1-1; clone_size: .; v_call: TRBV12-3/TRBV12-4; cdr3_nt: TGTGCCAGCAGCAGGGGGCAGGGCACTGAAGCTTTCTTT; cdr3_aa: CASSRGQGTEAFF
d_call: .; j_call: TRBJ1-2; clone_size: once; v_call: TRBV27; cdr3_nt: TGTGCCAGCAGTTTTACGGGGAACCGGGCCTCGCCTCGGCACGGCTACACCTTC; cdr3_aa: CASSFTGNRASPRHGYTF
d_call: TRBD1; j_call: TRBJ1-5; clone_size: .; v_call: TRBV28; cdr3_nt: TGTGCCAGCAAAGGGGACAGGGGAGTGTGGCAGCCCCAGCATTTT; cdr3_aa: CASKGDRGVWQPQHF
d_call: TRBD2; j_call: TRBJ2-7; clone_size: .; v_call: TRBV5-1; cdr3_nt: TGCGCCAGCAGCGACGGACTAGCACCCGAGCAGTACTTC; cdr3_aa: CASSDGLAPEQYF
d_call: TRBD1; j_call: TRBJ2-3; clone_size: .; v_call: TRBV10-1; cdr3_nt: TGCGCCAGTGGCGGACAGGGGGCGTCCCGCTACACAGATACGCAGTATTTT; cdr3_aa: CASGGQGASRYTDTQYF
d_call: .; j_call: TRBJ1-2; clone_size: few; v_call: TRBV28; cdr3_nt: TGTGCCAGCAGCCTAGGTTTGAGACAGGCCAAAGCTAACTATGGCTACACCTTC; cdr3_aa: CASSLGLRQAKANYGYTF
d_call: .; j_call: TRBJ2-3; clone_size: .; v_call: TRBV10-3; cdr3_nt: TGTGCCATCGCGTCTCCACGCACAGATACGCAGTATTTT; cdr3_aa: CAIASPRTDTQYF
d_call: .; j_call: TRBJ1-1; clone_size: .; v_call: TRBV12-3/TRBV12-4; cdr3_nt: TGTGCCAGCAGTTTCCCACAGGGTAGCGCTTTCTTT; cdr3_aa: CASSFPQGSAFF
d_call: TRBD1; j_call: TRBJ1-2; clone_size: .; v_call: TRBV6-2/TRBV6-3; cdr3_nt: TGTGCCAGCAGTTACACCCTTTCGACAGGGAACTATGGCTACACCTTC; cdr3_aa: CASSYTLSTGNYGYTF
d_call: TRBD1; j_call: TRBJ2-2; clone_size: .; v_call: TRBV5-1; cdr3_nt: TGCGCCAGCAGCCCCCGGACAGGGGGCAGTACCGGGGAGCTGTTTTTT; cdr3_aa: CASSPRTGGSTGELFF
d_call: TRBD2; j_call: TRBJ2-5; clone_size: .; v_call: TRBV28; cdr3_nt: TGTGCCAGCAGTTTAGGACTAGCTGGGACCCAGTACTTC; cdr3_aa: CASSLGLAGTQYF
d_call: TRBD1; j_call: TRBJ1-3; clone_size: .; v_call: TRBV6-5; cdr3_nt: TGTGCCACGTCGAGGGGGACAGGAGGAAACACCATATATTTT; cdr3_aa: CATSRGTGGNTIYF
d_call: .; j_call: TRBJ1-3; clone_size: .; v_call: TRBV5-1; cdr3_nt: TGCGCCAGCAGCTCGACAGGTAGCTCTGGAAACACCATATATTTT; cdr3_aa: CASSSTGSSGNTIYF
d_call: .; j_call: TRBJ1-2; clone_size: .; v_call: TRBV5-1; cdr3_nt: TGCGCCAGCAGCTTGGAGTCGGGGTATGGCTACACCTTC; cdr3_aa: CASSLESGYGYTF
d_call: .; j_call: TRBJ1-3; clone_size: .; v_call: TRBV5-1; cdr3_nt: TGCGCCAGCAGCTTGGAAGGGGGTTACTCTGGAAACACCATATATTTT; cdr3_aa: CASSLEGGYSGNTIYF
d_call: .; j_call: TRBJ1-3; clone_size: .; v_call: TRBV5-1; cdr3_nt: TGCGCCAGCAGCTTGACGGTTCCCGCCCCCCACTCTGGAAACACCATATATTTT; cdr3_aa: CASSLTVPAPHSGNTIYF
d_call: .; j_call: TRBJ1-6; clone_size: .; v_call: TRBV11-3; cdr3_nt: TGTGCCAGCAGCTTCAGGCGGGCATCACCCCTCCACTTT; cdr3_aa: CASSFRRASPLHF
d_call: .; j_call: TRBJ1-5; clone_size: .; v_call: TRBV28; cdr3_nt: TGTGCCAGCAGTACAGGGTCATATAGCAATCAGCCCCAGCATTTT; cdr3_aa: CASSTGSYSNQPQHF
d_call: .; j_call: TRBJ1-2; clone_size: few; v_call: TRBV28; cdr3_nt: TGTGCCAGCAGTTTAGGGAGAAACTATGGCTACACCTTC; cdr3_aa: CASSLGRNYGYTF
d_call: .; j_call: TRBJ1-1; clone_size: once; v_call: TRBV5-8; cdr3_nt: TGTGCCAGCAGCCCAGGGGAGGGCCTTGACACTGAAGCTTTCTTT; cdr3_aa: CASSPGEGLDTEAFF
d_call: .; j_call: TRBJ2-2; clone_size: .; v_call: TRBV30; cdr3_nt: TGTGCCTGGAGCCTAGGACTCCTAGTGGGATGGAACACCGGGGAGCTGTTTTTT; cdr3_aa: CAWSLGLLVGWNTGELFF
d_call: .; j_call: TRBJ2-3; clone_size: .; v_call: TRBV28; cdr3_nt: TGTGCCAGCAGTCCGATGAAGGGGGGCACAGATACGCAGTATTTT; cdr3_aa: CASSPMKGGTDTQYF
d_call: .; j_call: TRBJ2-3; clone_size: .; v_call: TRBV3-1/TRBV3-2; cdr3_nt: TGTGCCAGCAACCAGGGGGGGACGCTGAATTTT; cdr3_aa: CASNQGGTLNF
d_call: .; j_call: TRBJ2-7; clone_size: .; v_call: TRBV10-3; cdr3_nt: TGTGCCACCTCCCGGGTAAGCTCCTACGAGCAGTACTTC; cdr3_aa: CATSRVSSYEQYF
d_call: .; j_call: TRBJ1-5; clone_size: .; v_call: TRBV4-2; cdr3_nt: TGTGCCAGCAGCCAAGATCAGGGTTATAGCAATCAGCCCCAGCATTTT; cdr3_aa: CASSQDQGYSNQPQHF
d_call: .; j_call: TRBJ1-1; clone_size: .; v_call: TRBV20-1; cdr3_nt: TGCAGTGCTAGTCGGACTAAGGGGCTCCGGGACACTGAAGCTTTCTTT; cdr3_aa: CSASRTKGLRDTEAFF
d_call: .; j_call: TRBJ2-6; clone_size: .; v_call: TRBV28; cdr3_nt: TGTGCCAGCACCGCGTCCACTGGGGCCAACGTCCTGACTTTC; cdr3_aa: CASTASTGANVLTF
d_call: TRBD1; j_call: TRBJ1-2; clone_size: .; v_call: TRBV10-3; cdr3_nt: TGTGCCATCAGCTTAGAACAGGGGAACTATGGCTACACCTTC; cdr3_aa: CAISLEQGNYGYTF
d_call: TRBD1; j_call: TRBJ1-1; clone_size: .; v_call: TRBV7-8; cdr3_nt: TGTGCCAGCAGCTATGCTTCGACAGGGTTCGTCACTGAAGCTTTCTTT; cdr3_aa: CASSYASTGFVTEAFF